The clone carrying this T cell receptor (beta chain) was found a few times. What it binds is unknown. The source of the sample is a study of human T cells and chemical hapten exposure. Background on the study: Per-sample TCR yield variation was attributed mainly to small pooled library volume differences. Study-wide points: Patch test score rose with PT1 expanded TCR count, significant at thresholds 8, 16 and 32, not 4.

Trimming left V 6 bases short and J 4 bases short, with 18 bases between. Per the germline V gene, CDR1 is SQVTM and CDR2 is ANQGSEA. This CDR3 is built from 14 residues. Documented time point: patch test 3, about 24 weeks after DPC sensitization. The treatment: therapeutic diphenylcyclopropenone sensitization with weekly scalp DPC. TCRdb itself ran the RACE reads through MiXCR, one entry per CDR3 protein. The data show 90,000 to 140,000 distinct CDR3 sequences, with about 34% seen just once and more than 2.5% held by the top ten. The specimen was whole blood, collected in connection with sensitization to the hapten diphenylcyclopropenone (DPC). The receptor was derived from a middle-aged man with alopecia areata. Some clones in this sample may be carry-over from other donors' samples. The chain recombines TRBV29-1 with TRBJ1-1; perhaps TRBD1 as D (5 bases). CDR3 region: CSVLPWTSSTEAFF. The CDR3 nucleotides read TGCAGCGTCCTGCCATGGACATCCTCCACTGAAGCTTTCTTT.